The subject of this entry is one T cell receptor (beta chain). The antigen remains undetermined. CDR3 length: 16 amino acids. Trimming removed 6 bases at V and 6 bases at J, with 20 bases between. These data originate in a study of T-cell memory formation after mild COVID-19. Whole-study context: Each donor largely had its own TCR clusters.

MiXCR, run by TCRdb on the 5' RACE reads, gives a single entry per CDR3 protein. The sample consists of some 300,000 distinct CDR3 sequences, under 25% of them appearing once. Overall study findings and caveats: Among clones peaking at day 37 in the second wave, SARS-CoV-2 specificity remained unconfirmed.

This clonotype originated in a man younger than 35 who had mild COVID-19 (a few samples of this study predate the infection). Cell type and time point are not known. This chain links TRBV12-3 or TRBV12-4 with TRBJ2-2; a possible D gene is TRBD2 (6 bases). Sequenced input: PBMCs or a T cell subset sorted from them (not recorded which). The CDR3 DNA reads TGTGCCAGCAGCATGGAGGGTTATATGGAAGCCGGGGAGCTGTTTTTT. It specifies CASSMEGYMEAGELFF.